A selection of T cell receptor beta chains follows, all from one sample in a study of beta chain features in type 1 diabetes. Profiling relied on immunoSEQ multiplex PCR, and the TCRdb table lists in-frame clones only, not all of them. The sample includes about 340,000 clones, roughly a tenth of them seen just once. The sample consisted of central memory CD4+ T cells from blood. These receptors were taken from a man aged 25-45 years with type 1 diabetes. The CDR3 runs from the conserved cysteine through the conserved F or W. Fields, in order: D gene, V gene, J gene, CDR3 protein. A D gene is named only where the DNA matches it firmly.

d_call: .
v_call: TRBV6-6
j_call: TRBJ2-7
cdr3_aa: CASSSSLGQYF

d_call: .
v_call: TRBV5-6
j_call: TRBJ2-5
cdr3_aa: CASSFELGAQYF

d_call: .
v_call: TRBV6-1
j_call: TRBJ1-2
cdr3_aa: CASSETNYGYTF

d_call: .
v_call: TRBV4-3
j_call: TRBJ1-5
cdr3_aa: CASSQGTPRADQPQHF

d_call: .
v_call: TRBV30
j_call: TRBJ2-7
cdr3_aa: CAWSRDTRYEQYF

d_call: .
v_call: TRBV28
j_call: TRBJ2-5
cdr3_aa: CASSGGGWETQYF

d_call: .
v_call: TRBV5-1
j_call: TRBJ2-1
cdr3_aa: CASSIGTIGAYNEQFF

d_call: .
v_call: TRBV28
j_call: TRBJ2-7
cdr3_aa: CASSSSTVTYEQYF

d_call: .
v_call: TRBV7-8
j_call: TRBJ2-7
cdr3_aa: CASSLGTGDFYEQYF

d_call: .
v_call: TRBV6-5
j_call: TRBJ1-6
cdr3_aa: CASREQAANSPLHF

d_call: .
v_call: TRBV7-2
j_call: TRBJ2-7
cdr3_aa: CASSFYSSYEQYF

d_call: TRBD2
v_call: TRBV2
j_call: TRBJ2-3
cdr3_aa: CASSPRDYQDTQYF

d_call: .
v_call: TRBV28
j_call: TRBJ2-3
cdr3_aa: CASSLMGAGRDTQYF

d_call: TRBD1
v_call: TRBV27
j_call: TRBJ2-7
cdr3_aa: CASRPGTAPSYEQYF

d_call: .
v_call: TRBV7-9
j_call: TRBJ2-3
cdr3_aa: CASSFDRSTDTQYF

d_call: .
v_call: TRBV7-9
j_call: TRBJ1-2
cdr3_aa: CASSLPPEGVHGYTF

d_call: TRBD1
v_call: TRBV9
j_call: TRBJ1-3
cdr3_aa: CASSVSPTGSGNTIYF

d_call: .
v_call: TRBV9
j_call: TRBJ1-3
cdr3_aa: CASSVDYSGNTIYF

d_call: .
v_call: TRBV7-2
j_call: TRBJ2-7
cdr3_aa: CASSLAATYEQYF

d_call: TRBD2
v_call: TRBV5-4
j_call: TRBJ2-3
cdr3_aa: CASSFGASGGTDTQYF

d_call: .
v_call: TRBV11-2
j_call: TRBJ2-3
cdr3_aa: CASSRYTDTQYF

d_call: .
v_call: TRBV5-1
j_call: TRBJ2-1
cdr3_aa: CASSMDIYNEQFF

d_call: .
v_call: TRBV28
j_call: TRBJ2-6
cdr3_aa: CASTPDTGANVLTF

d_call: .
v_call: TRBV5-4
j_call: TRBJ2-3
cdr3_aa: CASIPTWGTSTDTQYF

d_call: .
v_call: TRBV7-8
j_call: TRBJ1-4
cdr3_aa: CASSYNPGQGDEKLFF

d_call: TRBD2
v_call: TRBV10-2
j_call: TRBJ2-3
cdr3_aa: CASSRAGDTDTQYF

d_call: TRBD1
v_call: TRBV7-2
j_call: TRBJ2-3
cdr3_aa: CASSIDRERRTQYF

d_call: TRBD2
v_call: TRBV9
j_call: TRBJ2-3
cdr3_aa: CASSAGLAGGGDTQYF

d_call: .
v_call: TRBV29-1
j_call: TRBJ1-1
cdr3_aa: CSVEPGVGTEAFF

d_call: .
v_call: TRBV28
j_call: TRBJ1-6
cdr3_aa: CASRPSYSPLHF

d_call: .
v_call: TRBV13
j_call: TRBJ2-1
cdr3_aa: CASSLIGERSYNEQFF

d_call: .
v_call: TRBV9
j_call: TRBJ1-3
cdr3_aa: CASSVGGGSGNTIYF

d_call: TRBD1
v_call: TRBV19
j_call: TRBJ2-6
cdr3_aa: CASRPGTAYTNVLTF

d_call: TRBD2
v_call: TRBV6-5
j_call: TRBJ2-5
cdr3_aa: CASNQRGAQETQYF

d_call: TRBD1
v_call: TRBV10-3
j_call: TRBJ2-2
cdr3_aa: CAISSRQGSTGELFF

d_call: .
v_call: TRBV21-1
j_call: TRBJ1-6
cdr3_aa: CASSSHLVPENNSPLHF

d_call: TRBD1
v_call: TRBV11-3
j_call: TRBJ2-3
cdr3_aa: CASSPQLTGGASDTQYF

d_call: .
v_call: TRBV28
j_call: TRBJ2-3
cdr3_aa: CASSLLGDTQYF

d_call: .
v_call: TRBV25-1
j_call: TRBJ2-5
cdr3_aa: CASSDNPRDRETQYF

d_call: TRBD2
v_call: TRBV11-2
j_call: TRBJ2-5
cdr3_aa: CASSQTSGEETQYF

d_call: .
v_call: TRBV30
j_call: TRBJ2-1
cdr3_aa: CAWSEDNEQFF

d_call: .
v_call: TRBV11-2
j_call: TRBJ2-1
cdr3_aa: CASSFGLASNEQFF

d_call: TRBD1
v_call: TRBV2
j_call: TRBJ1-5
cdr3_aa: CASGGQGSNQPQHF

d_call: TRBD1
v_call: TRBV10-3
j_call: TRBJ2-5
cdr3_aa: CAISLGTGGIETQYF

d_call: .
v_call: TRBV5-1
j_call: TRBJ2-3
cdr3_aa: CASSFDPSGDTQYF

d_call: TRBD2
v_call: TRBV5-1
j_call: TRBJ2-7
cdr3_aa: CASSLERGDDEQYF

d_call: .
v_call: TRBV30
j_call: TRBJ2-3
cdr3_aa: CASLGGSRGGDTQYF

d_call: .
v_call: TRBV7-9
j_call: TRBJ1-1
cdr3_aa: CASSLVGRNTEAFF

d_call: TRBD1
v_call: TRBV18
j_call: TRBJ1-5
cdr3_aa: CASSPPGGERNQPQHF

d_call: TRBD2
v_call: TRBV7-2
j_call: TRBJ2-3
cdr3_aa: CASSPLGAGGPDTQYF

d_call: .
v_call: TRBV29-1
j_call: TRBJ2-5
cdr3_aa: CSSPGDGAYQETQYF

d_call: TRBD1
v_call: TRBV5-4
j_call: TRBJ2-7
cdr3_aa: CASSLDQGANYEQYF

d_call: .
v_call: TRBV29-1
j_call: TRBJ1-1
cdr3_aa: CSVDQGRTEAFF

d_call: .
v_call: TRBV30
j_call: TRBJ2-3
cdr3_aa: CAWSFQGNTQYF